Listed below are T cell receptor beta chains from one sample, sequenced in a study of CD8+ T cells in alopecia areata. Assay used: immunoSEQ multiplex PCR; TCRdb lists only in-frame clones, some missing. This table has about 140,000 clones, more than 85% appearing once. The sample was CD8+ T cells sorted from blood, taken at week 4, from a patient treated with tofacitinib. The source is a human donor with alopecia areata. The CDR3 runs from the conserved cysteine through the conserved F or W. D genes are given only for firm matches. Not every row has a clone size; where given, it reads once, few, many or a size class.

abundance	len	d_gene	v_gene	j_gene	CDR3aa	CDR3nt
NA	14	NA	TRBV29-1	TRBJ2-5	CSVDAGPRVETQYF	TGCAGCGTTGATGCCGGCCCCAGGGTAGAGACCCAGTACTTC
NA	15	NA	TRBV4-1	TRBJ1-1	CASSQDPVWGTEAFF	TGCGCCAGCAGCCAAGACCCAGTATGGGGTACTGAAGCTTTCTTT
NA	12	NA	TRBV6-1	TRBJ2-1	CASSETLNEQFF	TGTGCCAGCAGTGAAACCCTTAATGAGCAGTTCTTC
NA	12	NA	TRBV15	TRBJ2-2	CATSGRAGELFF	TGTGCCACCAGCGGACGTGCCGGGGAGCTGTTTTTT
NA	14	NA	TRBV27	TRBJ2-7	CASRPGDSTYEQYF	TGTGCCAGCAGGCCAGGTGACAGTACCTACGAGCAGTACTTC
NA	20	TRBD1	TRBV4-1	TRBJ2-5	CASSHLLGQGGGPGQETQYF	TGCGCCAGCAGCCACCTATTAGGACAGGGAGGAGGTCCAGGCCAAGAGACCCAGTACTTC
NA	13	NA	TRBV5-1	TRBJ2-7	CASSLESSYEQYF	TGCGCCAGCAGTCTGGAGAGCTCCTACGAGCAGTACTTC
NA	14	NA	TRBV27	TRBJ1-1	CASSLSGEGTEAFF	TGTGCCAGCAGTTTATCGGGAGAGGGAACTGAAGCTTTCTTT
NA	14	TRBD1	TRBV9	TRBJ1-2	CASSASGQNYGYTF	TGTGCCAGCAGCGCTTCGGGACAGAACTATGGCTACACCTTC
NA	14	NA	TRBV27	TRBJ1-1	CASSDYSGATEAFF	TGTGCCAGCAGTGACTATAGCGGGGCCACTGAAGCTTTCTTT
few	14	NA	TRBV7-8	TRBJ2-1	CASSLRTVYNEQFF	TGTGCCAGCAGCTTAAGGACAGTATACAATGAGCAGTTCTTC
NA	13	NA	TRBV4-2	TRBJ1-2	CASSPQGLDGYTF	TGTGCCAGCAGCCCACAGGGCCTCGATGGCTACACCTTC
NA	16	TRBD2	TRBV27	TRBJ2-1	CASSGPGLAEYNEQFF	TGTGCCAGCAGTGGGCCGGGACTAGCGGAATACAATGAGCAGTTCTTC
NA	18	TRBD2	TRBV27	TRBJ2-1	CASSLVGTSGRAGAIEFF	TGTGCCAGCAGTTTAGTGGGGACTAGCGGGAGGGCCGGGGCGATCGAGTTCTTC
NA	13	NA	TRBV10-3	TRBJ2-1	CAIGAGVSDEQFF	TGTGCCATCGGGGCAGGGGTATCCGATGAGCAGTTCTTC
NA	15	TRBD2	TRBV4-2	TRBJ2-7	CASSPNSGGPDEQYF	TGTGCCAGCAGCCCGAATAGCGGGGGGCCTGACGAGCAGTACTTC
once	15	TRBD1	TRBV2	TRBJ2-1	CASSAGTGPFNEQFF	TGTGCCAGCAGTGCCGGGACAGGGCCTTTCAATGAGCAGTTCTTC